The sequence of this TCR beta chain was determined in a study of sequential checkpoint blockade in melanoma. Profiled with immunoSEQ multiplex PCR; TCRdb holds only in-frame clones, not every one. The sample shows about 27,000 clones, 77% of them seen only once. The treatment here: randomized to nivolumab then ipilimumab (arm A) or the reverse (arm B). Losses at the gene ends were 5 bases for V and 4 bases for J; bases not matched to a gene: 6. The CDR3 is 15 residues long. Germline V lookup: CDR1 MNHEY, CDR2 SMNVEV (reference sequence). The chain recombines TRBV27 with TRBJ2-3; 10 nucleotides agree with TRBD1. Sequencing used CD8+ T cells sorted from blood (inferred from file names), obtained from a patient given nivolumab and ipilimumab in sequence. The TCR sequence derives from a human donor with melanoma. CDR3 nucleotides: TGTGCCAGCAGTGAAAGACAGGGGGCGGCAGATACGCAGTATTTT. This gives the protein CASSERQGAADTQYF.